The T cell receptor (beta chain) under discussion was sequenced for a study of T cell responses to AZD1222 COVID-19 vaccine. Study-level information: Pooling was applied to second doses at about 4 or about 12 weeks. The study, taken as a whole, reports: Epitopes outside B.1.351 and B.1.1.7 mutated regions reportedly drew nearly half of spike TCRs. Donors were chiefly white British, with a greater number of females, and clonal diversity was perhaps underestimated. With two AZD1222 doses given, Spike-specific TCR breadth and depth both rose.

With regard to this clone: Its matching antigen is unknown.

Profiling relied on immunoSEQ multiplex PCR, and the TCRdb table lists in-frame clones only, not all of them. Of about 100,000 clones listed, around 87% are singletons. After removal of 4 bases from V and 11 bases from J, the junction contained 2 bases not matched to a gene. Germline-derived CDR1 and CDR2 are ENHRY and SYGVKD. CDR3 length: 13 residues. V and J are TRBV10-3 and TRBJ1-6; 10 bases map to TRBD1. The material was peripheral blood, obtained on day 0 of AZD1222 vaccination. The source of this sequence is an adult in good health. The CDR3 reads CAISGQGATPLHF. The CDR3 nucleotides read TGTGCCATCAGTGGACAGGGGGCCACACCCCTCCACTTT.